The present TCR beta chain was sequenced within a study of blood T cell repertoires in COVID-19. In the authors' workflow: Quantification of nucleated cells was approximated via reference gene primer amplification. TCRdb keeps only in-frame clones here, not all; method: immunoSEQ multiplex PCR. That table furnishes V, J and clone size, whereas the DNA furnished D and trimming. The table shows roughly 150,000 clones, with over 80% occurring only once. The CDR3 consists of 16 residues. Trimming stripped 0 bases from V and 3 bases from J, with 14 bases between. CDR1 SGHAT and CDR2 FQNNGV come from the germline V gene. Recruitment covered about 25 US areas and drew participants whose ages spanned about 18 to 100 years.

The J gene is TRBJ2-5, the V gene TRBV11-2, with TRBD2 as a possible D gene (6 bases). The sequencing sample was made of PBMCs or T cells enriched from blood (not recorded which). The TCR comes from a woman in her thirties or forties who had recovered from COVID-19. The DNA for the CDR3 is TGTGCCAGCAGCTTAGATACGGTACTAGCTGAAGAGACCCAGTACTTC. Protein sequence: CASSLDTVLAEETQYF.